This TCR beta chain is drawn from a study of T cell responses to AZD1222 COVID-19 vaccine (TCRdb year 2021). Some background on the complete study: AZD1222 recipients whose second dose came at about 4 weeks and those whose second dose came at about 12 weeks were combined into one group, since spike-specific TCR depth and breadth did not differ between the two schedules. TCR sequencing covered 230 to 250 trial participants: roughly 200 given two doses of AZD1222 and 26 given two doses of MenACWY control vaccine. Enrollment into the trials was organized by age into subgroups of 18-55, 56-69 and 70-plus years, and those subgroups contained around 150, 28 and 57 TCR-sequenced participants, respectively. On the study overall, not on this receptor specifically: Vaccine-associated CD4 TCRs spanned the whole spike protein, with dominant responses in regions 160-218 and 743-854. In the small 56-69-year group, the increase in depth fell short of significance, most likely because of low power. Most participants were white British and females outnumbered males, and the authors suggested that clonal diversity may have been underestimated. A significant rise in spike-specific TCR breadth and depth was observed after two AZD1222 doses relative to day 0 and relative to MenACWY recipients. Conclusions about previously exposed vaccinees are limited because only a handful of AZD1222 recipients were SARS-CoV-2 seropositive at baseline. No day 14 peak-response samples were available, so repertoires were characterized only after the peak T cell response. Nearly half of unique spike-specific TCRs reportedly recognized epitopes outside regions mutated in the B.1.351 and B.1.1.7 variants.

The CDR3 has 13 amino acids, counting the end cysteine and phenylalanine. The read is trimmed to its CDR3 DNA, 39 bases read in frame from base 1. The germline V end is reduced by 9 bases and the J end by 1 base; junction bases left unmatched: 3. CDR1 and CDR2 are drawn from the germline V gene (reference sequence): WNHNN, SYGVQD. The CDR3 regions of human TCRbeta chains were analyzed by immunosequencing. Concerning the study's data processing: TCRs in the repertoires were matched against a reference library of SARS-CoV-2-specific TCRs that had been generated with the MIRA antigen-specificity platform. Breadth meant the fraction of unique TCRs that were SARS-CoV-2-associated, whereas depth meant the fraction of total T cells that were SARS-CoV-2-associated. Using the MIRA data, every spike-specific TCR was mapped to the spike region that the TCR reacted to and assigned to either a CD4 or a CD8 class. Log10-transformed breadth and depth values were compared by one-way ANOVA with Sidak's multiple comparisons tests. TCRdb stores this immuneACCESS table with in-frame sequences only. Part of the clones is absent; in the studies checked, under half of the shortfall reflects unresolved V genes, and no reason is known for the rest. V, J and clone size derive from that table, while D and trimming were established from the DNA sequence. Across this sample there are 120,000 or so clones, with approximately 87% seen only once. The top ten clonotypes cover 10% of the sample.

The time point label on this specimen signifies: baseline before first vaccination. The vaccinee samples were drawn from two UK trials, COV001 and COV002, one of which was a single-blind randomized controlled phase 2/3 trial testing AZD1222 (ChAdOx1 nCoV-19) in healthy adults. For TCRbeta chain sequencing, PBMC samples were collected from trial participants at day 0 and at day 28 after the second dose. In regard to this clone: What this receptor recognizes is not known. Qualities for individual bases were not recorded, and no much larger clone is one base off.

This clonotype originated in an adult in good health. Here the sequenced sample was peripheral blood, taken on day 0 of AZD1222 vaccination. The V and J segments used are TRBV10-1 and TRBJ2-7; TRBD2 agrees with 10 junctional bases. This receptor has the CDR3 CARLAGGSYEQYF. The DNA sequence reads TGCGCCAGATTAGCGGGAGGTTCCTACGAGCAGTACTTC.